This entry is about one TCR beta chain. Its cognate antigen has yet to be identified. Base qualities are not at hand, and no much larger clone is one base apart. The sample's treatment or condition label, decoded: in vitro stimulation with specific CMV peptide epitopes to enrich CMV-specific T cells. This sample was taken from a study of T cell repertoires in cytomegalovirus infection (dated by TCRdb to about 2019). For the study in its entirety: Alongside well-studied HLA-B-restricted epitopes, the peptide stimulations were aimed at recently identified HLA-C-restricted CMV epitopes, whose presentation resists viral immunomodulation. Because public TCR beta signatures pointed to carriage of CMV infection together with the matching HLA type, the HLA type of each donor mattered for the analysis. What the authors observed across the whole study: In both this cohort and an independent roughly 400-donor cohort, the cumulative frequency of public TCR beta family members distinguished carriers of CMV infection plus the relevant HLA type. The ex vivo response was dominated by HLA-C-restricted CMV-specific TCR beta clonotypes, and the single most frequent clonotype in two of eight donors was supplied by these HLA-C-restricted clonotypes.

The run used an Illumina HiSeq 1500. TCRdb trimmed the raw reads at Q25, called clones with MiXCR and kept productive beta chains. Rows with one shared CDR3 protein collapse into an entry with the most common genes and DNA. The sample records 200,000 or so distinct CDR3 sequences, less than 50% of which are singletons. The ten largest clones take up over 45% of the sample. Counted from cysteine to phenylalanine, this CDR3 has 13 amino acids. Solely the CDR3 DNA is kept, with 39 bases framed from the first base. According to the germline V gene (reference sequence), CDR1 reads SGHAT and CDR2 reads FQDESV. Trimming takes 6 bases from V and 2 bases from J, and the germline ends sit 11 bases apart.

The sample in question was CD8+ T cells from cultured PBMCs, obtained from culture after CMV antigen stimulation. This sequence originates from a human donor in good health (CMV status not recorded). Some clones in this sample may be carry-over from other donors' samples. The rearrangement joined TRBV11-1 to TRBJ2-7; the D gene assignment is ambiguous. The CDR3 has the sequence CASSFVPTYEQYF. The nucleotide sequence reads TGTGCCAGCAGTTTCGTGCCTACCTACGAGCAGTACTTC.